These T cell receptor beta chains were read from a single sample in a study of cytomegalovirus exposure and HLA in healthy donors. The table came from immunoSEQ multiplex PCR; TCRdb's copy has only in-frame clones and leaves some out. The sample has over 100,000 clones, 70% to 75% seen once; the top ten hold 7.3%. Sequenced sample: PBMCs. These receptors were collected from a male donor in good health and CMV-seronegative. Each CDR3 is given with its conserved first and last residue. The D gene is left open where the match is weak. Clone size is stated in some rows and not others, as once, few, many or a class when expanded.

cdr3_length: 17
j_call: TRBJ2-2
v_call: TRBV4-3
d_call: NA
clone_size: NA
cdr3_nt: TGCGCCAGCAGCCAAGATCTGTCGGCAGGGATTACCGGGGAGCTGTTTTTT
cdr3_aa: CASSQDLSAGITGELFF

cdr3_length: 18
j_call: TRBJ2-3
v_call: TRBV4-3
d_call: NA
clone_size: NA
cdr3_nt: TGCGCCAGCAGCCAAGAGAGAACCGGGACACTATTCACAGATACGCAGTATTTT
cdr3_aa: CASSQERTGTLFTDTQYF

cdr3_length: 17
j_call: TRBJ1-5
v_call: TRBV5-6
d_call: TRBD1
clone_size: once
cdr3_nt: TGTGCCAGCAGCTTGGCCGGGACAGGGGTAAGCAATCAGCCCCAGCATTTT
cdr3_aa: CASSLAGTGVSNQPQHF

cdr3_length: 14
j_call: TRBJ1-2
v_call: TRBV28
d_call: NA
clone_size: NA
cdr3_nt: TGTGCCAGCAGTAGCCAGTGGCAGGCCGGTGGCTACACCTTC
cdr3_aa: CASSSQWQAGGYTF

cdr3_length: 13
j_call: TRBJ2-7
v_call: TRBV4-2
d_call: TRBD2
clone_size: once
cdr3_nt: TGTGCCAGCAGCGGGGGACTAAGCTACGAGCAGTACTTC
cdr3_aa: CASSGGLSYEQYF

cdr3_length: 14
j_call: TRBJ1-6
v_call: TRBV30
d_call: TRBD1
clone_size: NA
cdr3_nt: TGTGCCTGGGGGTCGGACAGGGCTAATTCACCCCTCCACTTT
cdr3_aa: CAWGSDRANSPLHF

cdr3_length: 12
j_call: TRBJ2-4
v_call: TRBV5-6
d_call: NA
clone_size: few
cdr3_nt: TGTGCCAGCAGCATTGGGGGGAACATTCAGTACTTC
cdr3_aa: CASSIGGNIQYF

cdr3_length: 13
j_call: TRBJ2-5
v_call: TRBV18
d_call: NA
clone_size: NA
cdr3_nt: TGTGCCAGCTCACCGGGGCACCAAGAGACCCAGTACTTC
cdr3_aa: CASSPGHQETQYF

cdr3_length: 15
j_call: TRBJ2-7
v_call: TRBV5-1
d_call: TRBD1
clone_size: NA
cdr3_nt: TGCGCCAGCACTCCTCTCGACAGGGCCTGGAACGAGCAGTACTTC
cdr3_aa: CASTPLDRAWNEQYF

cdr3_length: 17
j_call: TRBJ2-6
v_call: TRBV9
d_call: TRBD1
clone_size: NA
cdr3_nt: TGTGCCAGCAGCGGCCGGGACAGAAGCTCTGGGGCCAACGTCCTGACTTTC
cdr3_aa: CASSGRDRSSGANVLTF

cdr3_length: 16
j_call: TRBJ1-1
v_call: TRBV5-6
d_call: NA
clone_size: few
cdr3_nt: TGTGCCAGCATCCCAGCCCGGGGAGCGTATTGGACTGAAGCTTTCTTT
cdr3_aa: CASIPARGAYWTEAFF

cdr3_length: 15
j_call: TRBJ2-5
v_call: TRBV27
d_call: TRBD1
clone_size: once
cdr3_nt: TGTGCCAGCAGTTCCTTGACAGGGGCGACCGAGACCCAGTACTTC
cdr3_aa: CASSSLTGATETQYF

cdr3_length: 11
j_call: TRBJ1-2
v_call: TRBV28
d_call: NA
clone_size: NA
cdr3_nt: TGTGCCAGCAGTTCCGCGCGGGGCTACACCTTC
cdr3_aa: CASSSARGYTF

cdr3_length: 13
j_call: TRBJ2-3
v_call: TRBV4-2
d_call: NA
clone_size: NA
cdr3_nt: TGTGCCAGCAGCCAAGATTACACAGATACGCAGTATTTT
cdr3_aa: CASSQDYTDTQYF

cdr3_length: 14
j_call: TRBJ1-1
v_call: TRBV10-3
d_call: TRBD1
clone_size: NA
cdr3_nt: TGTGCCATCAGTGACCTAGGGACAGGATGGACGCCTTTCTTT
cdr3_aa: CAISDLGTGWTPFF

cdr3_length: 16
j_call: TRBJ1-5
v_call: TRBV21-1
d_call: NA
clone_size: NA
cdr3_nt: TGTGCCAGCAGCAAACGGCGCAGGCGTAGCAATCAGCCCCAGCATTTT
cdr3_aa: CASSKRRRRSNQPQHF

cdr3_length: 15
j_call: TRBJ1-6
v_call: TRBV6-4
d_call: NA
clone_size: NA
cdr3_nt: TGTGCCAGCAGTGACCGCCGAGGGCGTAATTCACCCCTCCACTTT
cdr3_aa: CASSDRRGRNSPLHF